Detailed here is one TCR beta chain. The antigen it recognizes is unknown. No quality values exist for individual bases; no much larger clone is one base distant. The junction shows trimming of 4 bases on V and 5 bases on J, and the gene matches do not reach 8 bases of it. The germline V gene specifies SGHRS as CDR1 and YFSETQ as CDR2. Taken from cysteine to phenylalanine, the CDR3 has 16 residues. Only the CDR3 DNA stays, 48 bases, in frame from base 1. During the collection period, no immune events, such as infections, were documented for the healthy donors. Blood repertoires from healthy donors were used as a training cohort for calibrating time-dependent variance in a beta-binomial model of differential abundance of T-cell clones. There were some 10 healthy donors in the training cohort, of whom 3 were female and 7 were male. The donors were between about 29 and 65 years old, with an average age of 43 years. Obtained from a commercial supplier, whole blood was collected from each healthy donor at three time points set around 2 weeks apart. Genomic DNA was extracted from unsorted whole blood for immunosequencing.

The source of the sample is a study of identifying expanded T cells in peripheral blood (dated by TCRdb to the late 2010s). At the level of the whole study: Separate aliquots of the same genomic DNA pool were sequenced to produce technical replicates, and four replicates were compared in pairs.

The immunoSEQ Assay, which relies on bias-controlled multiplex PCR amplification of genomic DNA, was used to profile TCRbeta CDR3 regions. Per the authors' processing: The absolute abundance of each unique TCRbeta CDR3 region was quantified after sequences were collapsed and filtered. Differential abundance was tested with a binomial (Fisher-equivalent) model and with a beta-binomial model adding time-dependent variance fitted from healthy donors. Clones with fewer than 5 combined templates were excluded, and clones with Benjamini-Hochberg FDR below 0.01 were called differentially abundant. In the beta-binomial model, variance was expressed as a function of the total template count across the two samples, in the form v = (b*log(k)+a)^2. TCRdb stores this immuneACCESS table with in-frame sequences only. Part of the clones is absent; in the studies checked, under half of the shortfall reflects unresolved V genes, and no reason is known for the rest. V and J calls and clone size follow that table, whereas D and trimming were derived from the DNA. This sample has about 85,000 clones in its table, and 88% of those were observed once. Jointly, the top ten make up around 17% of the sample.

Findings and caveats that apply to the study as a whole: The authors expected biological variance in healthy repertoires might increase further over much longer intervals such as months to years. Between technical replicates the binomial model flagged approximately 1.1 differentially abundant clones, whereas over around 2 weeks the binomial model flagged about 15 and over about four weeks 19 to 20. In all healthy donors, the variance in clone template counts between samples taken two weeks apart rose significantly as total template count increased. Across all healthy-donor time intervals, the beta-binomial model significantly cut both the number of clones called differentially abundant and the false-positive rate.

Rearrangement joined TRBV5-1 to TRBJ2-2, with TRBD1 matching 10 junction bases. The clonotype comes from a person aged 18-70 years in good health. The sample was blood. At the DNA level, the sequence is TGCGCCAGCAGCCTGGGACAGGGGAGGTATACCGGGGAGCTGTTTTTT. Its coded protein is CASSLGQGRYTGELFF.